The clone carrying this T cell receptor (beta chain) was seen more than once but under ten times. Its specificity is not known. The sample originates from a study of cytomegalovirus exposure and HLA in healthy donors. The study's findings and limits: A subsequent analysis found that TCR clusters from the first cohort also tended to co-occur in the 120 validation repertoires, with 90% to 95% of cluster scores above 0. A classifier reportedly called cytomegalovirus status with high sensitivity and specificity. Some public TCRs appeared in many individuals, while most sequences were rare.

Some clones are missing from TCRdb's copy, which holds only in-frame ones; the method was immunoSEQ multiplex PCR. The sample yields 250,000 to 400,000 clones, approximately 91% seen once. Input material: PBMCs. The TCR sequence derives from a man younger than 40 in good health and CMV-seronegative.

CDR3: CASSAGSVYEQYF. The CDR3 DNA reads as TGTGCCAGTAGTGCTGGCTCAGTCTACGAGCAGTACTTC. The chain recombines TRBV19 with TRBJ2-7, with unresolved D. Trimming removed 5 bases from V and 3 bases from J, with 11 bases in between. This CDR3 contains 13 residues. CDR1 is LNHDA, CDR2 SQIVND, per germline (reference sequence).